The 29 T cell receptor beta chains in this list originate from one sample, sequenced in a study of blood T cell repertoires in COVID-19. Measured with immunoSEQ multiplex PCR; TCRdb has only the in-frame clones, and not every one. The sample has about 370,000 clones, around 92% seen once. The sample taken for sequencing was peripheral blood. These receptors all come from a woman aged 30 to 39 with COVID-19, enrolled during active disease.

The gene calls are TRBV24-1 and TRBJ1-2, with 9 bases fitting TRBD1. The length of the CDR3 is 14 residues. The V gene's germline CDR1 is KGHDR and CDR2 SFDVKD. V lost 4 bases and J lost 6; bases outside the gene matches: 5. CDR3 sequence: CATSDPGQGHGYTF. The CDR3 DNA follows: TGTGCCACCAGTGACCCGGGACAGGGCCATGGCTACACCTTC.

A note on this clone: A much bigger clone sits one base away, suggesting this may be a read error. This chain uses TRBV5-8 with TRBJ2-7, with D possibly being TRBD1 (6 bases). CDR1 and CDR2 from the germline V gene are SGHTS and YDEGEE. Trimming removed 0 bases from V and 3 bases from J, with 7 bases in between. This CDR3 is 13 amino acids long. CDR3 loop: CASSLDRDYEQYF. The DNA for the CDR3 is TGTGCCAGCAGCTTGGACAGGGACTACGAGCAGTACTTC.

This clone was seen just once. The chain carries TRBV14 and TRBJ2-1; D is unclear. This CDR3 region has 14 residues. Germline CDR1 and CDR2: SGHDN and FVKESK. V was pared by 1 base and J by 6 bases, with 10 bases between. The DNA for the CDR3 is TGTGCCAGCAGCCAAGGCTTCAGTTTCAATGAGCAGTTCTTC. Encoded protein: CASSQGFSFNEQFF.

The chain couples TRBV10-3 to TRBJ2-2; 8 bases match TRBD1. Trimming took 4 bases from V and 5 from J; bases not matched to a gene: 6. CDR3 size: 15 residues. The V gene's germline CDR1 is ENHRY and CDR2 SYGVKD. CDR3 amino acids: CAISADRGGTGELFF. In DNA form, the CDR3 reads TGTGCCATCAGTGCAGACAGGGGTGGGACCGGGGAGCTGTTTTTT.

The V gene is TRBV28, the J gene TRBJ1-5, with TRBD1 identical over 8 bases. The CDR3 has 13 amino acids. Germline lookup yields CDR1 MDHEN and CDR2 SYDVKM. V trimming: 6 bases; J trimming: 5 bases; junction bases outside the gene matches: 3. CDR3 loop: CASRTGVYQPQHF. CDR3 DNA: TGTGCCAGCAGGACAGGGGTTTATCAGCCCCAGCATTTT. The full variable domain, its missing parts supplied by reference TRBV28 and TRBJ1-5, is DVKVTQSSRYLVKRTGEKVFLECVQDMDHENMFWYRQDPGLGLRLIYFSYDVKMKEKGDIPEGYSVSREKKERFSLILESASTNQTSMYLCASRTGVYQPQHFGDGTRLSIL.

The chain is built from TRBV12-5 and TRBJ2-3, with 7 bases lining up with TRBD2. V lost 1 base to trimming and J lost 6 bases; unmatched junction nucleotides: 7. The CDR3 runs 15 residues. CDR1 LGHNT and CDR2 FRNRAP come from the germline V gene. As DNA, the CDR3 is TGTGCTAGTGGTTTGGGGGGCGGGAGTCTCGATACGCAGTATTTT. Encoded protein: CASGLGGGSLDTQYF.

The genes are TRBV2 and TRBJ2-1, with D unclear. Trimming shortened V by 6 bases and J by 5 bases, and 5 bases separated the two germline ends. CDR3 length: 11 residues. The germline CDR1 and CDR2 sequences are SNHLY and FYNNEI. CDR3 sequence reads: CASSPNNEQFF. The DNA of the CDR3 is TGTGCCAGCAGCCCCAACAATGAGCAGTTCTTC. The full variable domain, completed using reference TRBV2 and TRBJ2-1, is EPEVTQTPSHQVTQMGQEVILRCVPISNHLYFYWYRQILGQKVEFLVSFYNNEISEKSEIFDDQFSVERPDGSNFTLKIRSTKLEDSAMYFCASSPNNEQFFGPGTRLTVL.

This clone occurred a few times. The CDR3 DNA is TGTGCCAGCAGCTTAGCCAGTCCCTACGAGCAGTACTTC. Its protein product is CASSLASPYEQYF. V and J are TRBV7-2 and TRBJ2-7; D is unclear. From germline, CDR1 is SGHTA and CDR2 FQGNSA. The CDR3 loop spans 13 amino acids. Deletions cut 0 bases from V and 2 bases from J, with 5 bases between.

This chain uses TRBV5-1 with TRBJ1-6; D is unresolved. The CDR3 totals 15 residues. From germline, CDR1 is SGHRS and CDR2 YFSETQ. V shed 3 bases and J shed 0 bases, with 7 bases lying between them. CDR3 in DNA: TGCGCCAGCAGCTCTAAAAGCTCCTATAATTCACCCCTCCACTTT. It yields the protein CASSSKSSYNSPLHF. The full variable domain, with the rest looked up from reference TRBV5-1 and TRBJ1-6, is KAGVTQTPRYLIKTRGQQVTLSCSPISGHRSVSWYQQTPGQGLQFLFEYFSETQRNKGNFPGRFSGRQFSNSRSEMNVSTLELGDSALYLCASSSKSSYNSPLHFGNGTRLTVT.

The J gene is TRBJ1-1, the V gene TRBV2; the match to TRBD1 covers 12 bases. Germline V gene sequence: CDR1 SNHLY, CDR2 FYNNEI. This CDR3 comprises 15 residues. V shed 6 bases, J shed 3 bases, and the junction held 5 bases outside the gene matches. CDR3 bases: TGTGCCAGCAGGGCGGGACAGGGGGCGGACACTGAAGCTTTCTTT. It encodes CASRAGQGADTEAFF.

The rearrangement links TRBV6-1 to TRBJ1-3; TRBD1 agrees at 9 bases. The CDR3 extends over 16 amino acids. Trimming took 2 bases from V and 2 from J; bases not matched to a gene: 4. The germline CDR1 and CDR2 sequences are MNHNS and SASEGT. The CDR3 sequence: CASSEPGQGAGNTIYF. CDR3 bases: TGTGCCAGCAGTGAACCGGGACAGGGTGCTGGAAACACCATATATTTT.

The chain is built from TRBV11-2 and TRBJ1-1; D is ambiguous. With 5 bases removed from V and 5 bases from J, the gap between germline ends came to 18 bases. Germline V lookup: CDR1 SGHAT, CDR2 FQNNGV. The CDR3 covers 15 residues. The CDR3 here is CASSGNLGGWTEAFF. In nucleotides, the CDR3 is TGTGCCAGCAGCGGTAACCTGGGAGGGTGGACTGAAGCTTTCTTT.

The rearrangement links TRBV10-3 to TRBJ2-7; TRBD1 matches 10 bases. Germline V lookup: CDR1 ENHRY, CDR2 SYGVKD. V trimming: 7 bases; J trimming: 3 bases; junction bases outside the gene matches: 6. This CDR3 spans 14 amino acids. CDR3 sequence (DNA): TGTGCCATCACCGGGACAGGGGTCTACTACGAGCAGTACTTC. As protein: CAITGTGVYYEQYF.

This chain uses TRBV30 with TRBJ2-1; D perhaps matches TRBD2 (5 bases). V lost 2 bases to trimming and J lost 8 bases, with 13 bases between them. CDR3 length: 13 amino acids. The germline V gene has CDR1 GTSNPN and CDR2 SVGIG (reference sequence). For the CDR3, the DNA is TGTGCCTGGAGTCTGAGGGCTACCTATGAGCAGTTCTTC. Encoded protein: CAWSLRATYEQFF.

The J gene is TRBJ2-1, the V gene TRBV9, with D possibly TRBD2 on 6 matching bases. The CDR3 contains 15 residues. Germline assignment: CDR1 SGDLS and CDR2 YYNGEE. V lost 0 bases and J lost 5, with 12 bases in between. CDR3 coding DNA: TGTGCCAGCAGCGTAGGGGCGGGGCGACACAATGAGCAGTTCTTC. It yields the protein CASSVGAGRHNEQFF. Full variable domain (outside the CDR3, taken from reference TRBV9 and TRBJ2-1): DSGVTQTPKHLITATGQRVTLRCSPRSGDLSVYWYQQSLDQGLQFLIQYYNGEERAKGNILERFSAQQFPDLHSELNLSSLELGDSALYFCASSVGAGRHNEQFFGPGTRLTVL.

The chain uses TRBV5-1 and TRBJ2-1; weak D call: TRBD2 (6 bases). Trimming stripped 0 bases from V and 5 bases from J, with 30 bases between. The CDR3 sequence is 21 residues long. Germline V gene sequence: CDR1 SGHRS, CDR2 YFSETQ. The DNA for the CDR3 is TGCGCCAGCAGCTTGGATTTGGCAGGTACTCCGAAGTGGGGCGGGGACAATGAGCAGTTCTTC. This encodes CASSLDLAGTPKWGGDNEQFF.

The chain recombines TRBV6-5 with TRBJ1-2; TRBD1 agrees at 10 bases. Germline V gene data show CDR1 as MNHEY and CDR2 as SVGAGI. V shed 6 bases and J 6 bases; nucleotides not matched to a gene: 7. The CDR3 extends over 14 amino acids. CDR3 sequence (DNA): TGTGCCAGCAGGCCAACGGGACAGGGGAATGGCTACACCTTC. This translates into CASRPTGQGNGYTF.

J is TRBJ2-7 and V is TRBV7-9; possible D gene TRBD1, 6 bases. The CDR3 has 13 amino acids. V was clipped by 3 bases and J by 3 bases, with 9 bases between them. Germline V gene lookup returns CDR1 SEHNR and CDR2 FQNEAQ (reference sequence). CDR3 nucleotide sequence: TGTGCCAGCAGCTTTAGGACAGACTACGAGCAGTACTTC. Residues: CASSFRTDYEQYF.

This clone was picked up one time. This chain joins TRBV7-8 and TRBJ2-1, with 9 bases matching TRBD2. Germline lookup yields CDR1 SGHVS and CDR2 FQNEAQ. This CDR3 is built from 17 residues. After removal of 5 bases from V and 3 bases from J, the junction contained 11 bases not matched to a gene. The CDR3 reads CASSAGGAGGNYNEQFF. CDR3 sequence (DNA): TGTGCCAGCAGCGCGGGGGGAGCGGGGGGAAACTACAATGAGCAGTTCTTC.

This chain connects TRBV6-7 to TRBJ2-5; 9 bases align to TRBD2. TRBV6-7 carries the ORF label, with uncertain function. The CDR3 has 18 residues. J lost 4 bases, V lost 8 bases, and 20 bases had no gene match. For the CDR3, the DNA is TGTGCCAGCTCCCCGGAGAGTAGGCGGGGGGGGCCCTCAGAGACCCAGTACTTC. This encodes CASSPESRRGGPSETQYF.

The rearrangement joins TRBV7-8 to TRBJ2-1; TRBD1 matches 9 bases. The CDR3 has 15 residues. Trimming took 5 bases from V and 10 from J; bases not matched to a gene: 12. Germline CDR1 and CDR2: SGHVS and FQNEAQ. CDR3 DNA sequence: TGTGCCAGCAGCCACCGGGACAGGGATCTAAGGGAGCAGTTCTTC. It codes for CASSHRDRDLREQFF.

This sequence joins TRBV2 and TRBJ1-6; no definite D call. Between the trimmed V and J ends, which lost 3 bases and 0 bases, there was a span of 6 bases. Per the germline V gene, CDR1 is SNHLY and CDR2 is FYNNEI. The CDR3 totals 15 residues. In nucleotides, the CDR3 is TGTGCCAGCAGTGAGGGCAACTCCTATAATTCACCCCTCCACTTT. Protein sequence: CASSEGNSYNSPLHF.

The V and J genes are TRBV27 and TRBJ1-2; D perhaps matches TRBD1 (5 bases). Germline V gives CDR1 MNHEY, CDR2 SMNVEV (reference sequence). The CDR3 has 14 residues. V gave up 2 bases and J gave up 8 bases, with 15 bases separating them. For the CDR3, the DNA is TGTGCCAGCAGTTTAGGGGCAGGGAGGGGAGGCTACACCTTC. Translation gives CASSLGAGRGGYTF.

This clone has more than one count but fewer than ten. DNA for the CDR3: TGTGCCAGCAGCCCGAGAGCCCAAGCGGGGTTGACAGATACGCAGTATTTT. Translated: CASSPRAQAGLTDTQYF. V usage is TRBV4-2 and J usage is TRBJ2-3, with 7 bases fitting TRBD2. CDR1 is LGHNA, CDR2 YNFKEQ, per germline. J was trimmed by 3 bases and V by 4 bases; bases with no gene match: 13. The CDR3 loop spans 17 amino acids.

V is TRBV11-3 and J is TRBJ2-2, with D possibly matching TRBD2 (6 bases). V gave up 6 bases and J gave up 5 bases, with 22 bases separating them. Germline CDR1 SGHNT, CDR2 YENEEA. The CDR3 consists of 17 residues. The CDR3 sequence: CASSLGFGEVVTGELFF. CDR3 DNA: TGTGCCAGCAGTCTGGGTTTTGGGGAGGTAGTGACCGGGGAGCTGTTTTTT.

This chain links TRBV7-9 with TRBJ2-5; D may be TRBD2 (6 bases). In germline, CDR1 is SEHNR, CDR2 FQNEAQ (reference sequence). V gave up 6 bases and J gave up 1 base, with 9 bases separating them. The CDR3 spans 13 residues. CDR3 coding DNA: TGTGCCAGCAGAGGCGGGGCCCAAGAGACCCAGTACTTC. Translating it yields CASRGGAQETQYF.

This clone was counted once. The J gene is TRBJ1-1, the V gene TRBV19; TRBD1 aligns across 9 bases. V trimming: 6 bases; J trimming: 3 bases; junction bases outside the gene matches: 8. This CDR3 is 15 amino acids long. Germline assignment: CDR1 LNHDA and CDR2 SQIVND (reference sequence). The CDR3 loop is CASRDPGQGDTEAFF. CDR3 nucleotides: TGTGCCAGTAGGGATCCGGGACAGGGAGACACTGAAGCTTTCTTT. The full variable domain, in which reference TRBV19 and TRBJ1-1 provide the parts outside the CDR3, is DGGITQSPKYLFRKEGQNVTLSCEQNLNHDAMYWYRQDPGQGLRLIYYSQIVNDFQKGDIAEGYSVSREKKESFPLTVTSAQKNPTAFYLCASRDPGQGDTEAFFGQGTRLTVV.

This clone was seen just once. The CDR3 here is CASIFRTAYNEQFF. CDR3 coding DNA: TGTGCCAGCATCTTTAGGACAGCCTACAATGAGCAGTTCTTC. The rearrangement links TRBV5-6 to TRBJ2-1, with D maybe TRBD1 (6 bases). CDR1 is SGHDT and CDR2 is YYEEEE in the germline V gene. The CDR3 has 14 amino acids. Between the trimmed V and J ends, which lost 6 bases and 2 bases, there was a span of 12 bases.

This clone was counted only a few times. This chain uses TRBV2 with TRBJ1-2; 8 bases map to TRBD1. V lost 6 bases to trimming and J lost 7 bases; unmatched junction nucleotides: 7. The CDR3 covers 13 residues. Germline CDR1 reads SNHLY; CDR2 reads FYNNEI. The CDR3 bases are TGTGCCAGCAGCCCAGGGGGCTGGGGTGGCTACACCTTC. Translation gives CASSPGGWGGYTF. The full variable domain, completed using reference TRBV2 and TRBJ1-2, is EPEVTQTPSHQVTQMGQEVILRCVPISNHLYFYWYRQILGQKVEFLVSFYNNEISEKSEIFDDQFSVERPDGSNFTLKIRSTKLEDSAMYFCASSPGGWGGYTFGSGTRLTVV.